This TCR beta chain was recovered during a study of blood T cells in healthy people across ages. Germline loops: CDR1 LGHDT, CDR2 YNNKEL (reference sequence). Trimming took off 0 bases at V and 1 base at J, with 6 bases between the two ends. The CDR3 sequence is 14 residues long. Notes on the study in general: In the absence of known donor CMV status, changes in expanded clonotypes were possibly confounded. From one million sequenced T cells, diversity estimates were lower bounds.

A remark on this clonotype: Antigen unknown. It may be a read error: a sequence one base away is much more abundant.

Alongside a J-beta primer mix, a sample-barcoded 5' primer served in a second PCR lasting roughly 6 to 11 cycles. TCRdb re-called the 5' RACE reads with MiXCR, one entry per CDR3 protein. The data show about 1.8 million distinct CDR3 sequences, 40% to 55% seen once. The source material was blood. The chain has TRBV3-1 and TRBJ2-5; D unresolved. The receptor's source is a woman in her thirties or forties in good health. CDR3 loop: CASSQDVAQETQYF. The CDR3 nucleotides read TGTGCCAGCAGCCAAGATGTGGCCCAAGAGACCCAGTACTTC.